One and the same sample provided the 14 T cell receptor beta chains below, sequenced in a study of radiotherapy plus CTLA-4 blockade in lung cancer. Only in-frame clones appear in the TCRdb table, and some are missing; sequencing was by immunoSEQ multiplex PCR. This sample has some 87,000 clones, with about 80% found just once. Here the sequenced sample was peripheral blood, taken from a patient treated with radiotherapy plus ipilimumab. The source is a human donor with non-small cell lung cancer that progressed on radiotherapy plus ipilimumab.

CDR3 loop: CASRQGLVTDTQYF. The CDR3 DNA reads as TGTGCCAGCAGGCAGGGACTGGTCACAGATACGCAGTATTTT. The rearrangement uses TRBV27 and TRBJ2-3; TRBD2 is a possible D gene (6 bases). CDR3 length: 14 residues. The V end lost 6 bases, the J end lost 2 bases, and 12 bases lay between the germline ends. The V gene's germline CDR1 is MNHEY and CDR2 SMNVEV (reference sequence).

The rearrangement joins TRBV2 to TRBJ1-1, with D hard to call. Looked up from germline, CDR1 is SNHLY and CDR2 is FYNNEI. The CDR3 consists of 11 residues. The CDR3 reads CARQAGTEAFF. CDR3 bases: TGTGCTCGGCAGGCAGGCACTGAAGCTTTCTTT.

The rearrangement links TRBV19 to TRBJ2-1; perhaps TRBD2 as D (7 bases). Germline values: CDR1 LNHDA, CDR2 SQIVND (reference sequence). The CDR3 sequence is 17 residues long. The V end lost 6 bases, the J end lost 5 bases, and 23 bases lay between the germline ends. The DNA for the CDR3 is TGTGCCAGTAGCCAGAGGCCCAGGGGACTATACCACAATGAGCAGTTCTTC. Its translation is CASSQRPRGLYHNEQFF. Drawing the rest from reference TRBV19 and TRBJ2-1, the complete variable domain is DGGITQSPKYLFRKEGQNVTLSCEQNLNHDAMYWYRQDPGQGLRLIYYSQIVNDFQKGDIAEGYSVSREKKESFPLTVTSAQKNPTAFYLCASSQRPRGLYHNEQFFGPGTRLTVL.

The V gene is TRBV4-2, the J gene TRBJ1-2; the D gene is possibly TRBD1 (5 bases). Trimming removed 0 bases at V and 5 bases at J, with 10 bases between. Germline CDR1 and CDR2: LGHNA and YNFKEQ. The CDR3 spans 14 residues. The CDR3 coding sequence is TGTGCCAGCAGCCAAGACAGGGCGGTTTATGGCTACACCTTC. Translated: CASSQDRAVYGYTF.

Only one count was recorded for this clone. This chain joins TRBV30 and TRBJ2-5; D is possibly TRBD2 (6 bases). The CDR3 totals 13 residues. Looked up from germline, CDR1 is GTSNPN and CDR2 is SVGIG (reference sequence). Trimming removed 2 bases at V and 5 bases at J, with 12 bases between. The CDR3 DNA reads as TGTGCCTGGAGTTCCGGGAGTGGGGAGACCCAGTACTTC. Translating gives CAWSSGSGETQYF.

This sequence joins TRBV11-3 and TRBJ2-3; D remains unclear. The CDR3 totals 14 residues. Germline assignment: CDR1 SGHNT and CDR2 YENEEA. V lost 4 bases to trimming and J lost 4 bases, with 12 bases between them. CDR3 loop: CASSSSMGSDTQYF. The CDR3 bases are TGTGCCAGCAGCTCCTCAATGGGATCAGATACGCAGTATTTT.

The gene calls are TRBV7-2 and TRBJ2-5, with 7 bases lining up with TRBD2. The CDR3 is made up of 14 amino acids. V shed 6 bases, J shed 7 bases, and the junction held 11 bases outside the gene matches. CDR1 and CDR2 from the germline V gene are SGHTA and FQGNSA. The CDR3 nucleotides read TGTGCCAGCAGAGCGGCGGGAGTCCCTGGGACCCAGTACTTC. Protein product: CASRAAGVPGTQYF.

The chain couples TRBV5-1 to TRBJ2-3; 7 nucleotides align to TRBD1. With 3 bases clipped from V and 6 bases from J, the junction kept 10 bases outside the gene matches. This CDR3 comprises 15 residues. Looked up from germline, CDR1 is SGHRS and CDR2 is YFSETQ. The DNA of the CDR3 is TGCGCCAGCAGCTCGGGGACAGCTAAGGGGGATACGCAGTATTTT. This sequence encodes CASSSGTAKGDTQYF.

The V gene is TRBV29-1, the J gene TRBJ2-1; 8 nucleotides line up with TRBD2. This CDR3 spans 14 amino acids. Germline V gene data show CDR1 as SQVTM and CDR2 as ANQGSEA. V dropped 3 bases and J dropped 5; count of bases not matched to a gene: 6. The CDR3 spells CSVDGGRINNEQFF. The CDR3 DNA reads as TGCAGCGTTGACGGCGGGAGGATCAACAATGAGCAGTTCTTC.

This chain's CDR3 is CASSQSGAQKQFF. The DNA for the CDR3 is TGTGCCAGCAGCCAATCAGGGGCCCAAAAGCAGTTCTTC. J is TRBJ2-1 and V is TRBV7-3, with D perhaps matching TRBD1 (6 bases). The CDR3 extends over 13 amino acids. Trimming shortened V by 5 bases and J by 11 bases, and 16 bases separated the two germline ends. In germline, CDR1 is SGHTA, CDR2 FQGTGA.

The chain links TRBV27 to TRBJ2-7; 7 bases map to TRBD1. J gave up 3 bases and V 8 bases, and 4 bases lay outside the gene matches. The CDR3 extends over 12 amino acids. Germline values: CDR1 MNHEY, CDR2 SMNVEV (reference sequence). The CDR3 spells CASRDSVYEQYF. DNA of the CDR3: TGTGCCAGCCGGGACAGTGTCTACGAGCAGTACTTC.

The chain carries TRBV6-1 and TRBJ2-7; D is tentatively TRBD1 or TRBD2 (5 bases each). The CDR3 spans 15 residues. CDR1 and CDR2 (germline): MNHNS, SASEGT. V lost 5 bases and J lost 2, with 16 bases in between. The CDR3 sequence is CASSLSGTDTYEQYF. Here the CDR3 DNA reads TGTGCCAGCAGTCTTTCCGGGACGGATACCTACGAGCAGTACTTC.

This rearrangement joins TRBV7-2 to TRBJ2-1, with D perhaps TRBD1 (5 bases). V gave up 7 bases and J gave up 3 bases, with 13 bases separating them. The CDR3 runs 14 residues. Germline values: CDR1 SGHTA, CDR2 FQGNSA. CDR3 DNA sequence: TGTGCCAGCAACCCCCTGGACAACTACAATGAGCAGTTCTTC. Translated: CASNPLDNYNEQFF.

The chain recombines TRBV5-1 with TRBJ1-5; possibly TRBD1 for D (6 bases). CDR1 and CDR2 (germline): SGHRS, YFSETQ. The CDR3 contains 17 residues. V dropped 0 bases and J dropped 4 bases, with 17 bases sitting between them. The CDR3 reads CASSLGTAGFGNQPQHF. The CDR3 coding sequence is TGCGCCAGCAGCTTGGGGACAGCGGGCTTCGGGAATCAGCCCCAGCATTTT.